The present entry profiles one T cell receptor beta chain with its context. The specificity of this receptor is unknown. No qualities accompany the bases; no much larger clone lies one base away. The data were obtained in a study of cytomegalovirus exposure and HLA in healthy donors (dated by TCRdb to about 2017). Background for the entire study: An earlier analysis of 587 of the donors reported more than 250 Gb of sequence data and some 120 million unique TCR beta sequences from 190 million or so T cells. An early release covering 550 to 650 HLA-typed donors comprised 300 to 350 gigabases of sequencing data and 85 million or so unique TCR sequences. Of the roughly 390 genotyped donors, 70% to 90% were placed in the genetic ancestry cluster associated with self-reported Caucasian donors. The study aimed to test whether cataloging public T cell receptors could reveal signatures of past pathogen exposure. The study profiled the T cell repertoires of about 640 subjects by immunosequencing and related them to cytomegalovirus serostatus. A separate validation cohort of approximately 130 different subjects was used in addition to the 666-subject first cohort. The study combined high-throughput TCR immunosequencing, statistical association of individual TCRs with disease status, and machine learning to predict cytomegalovirus infection status. A later analysis re-analyzed previously published TCR beta repertoires from hundreds of donors and added high-resolution HLA genotyping to study TCR occurrence patterns. Rather than using new phenotypic data, the later analysis identified candidate immune exposures from TCR beta sequences and from how often those sequences occurred across donors. To decide whether each TCR beta V gene segment behaved as functional or pseudogenic, an earlier analysis of some 580 of the donors relied on high-throughput TCR beta sequencing. Donor age, sex, ethnicity and CMV serostatus were compiled alongside the repertoire data. Genome-wide SNP genotypes for about three fifths of the roughly 670 donors were used in a later genetic analysis, which treated that subset as a discovery cohort. All discovery cohort repertoires had been generated using a single sequencing platform. Class I and class II HLA loci were covered by the typing at four-digit resolution. The number of donors typed differed by locus, with about 629-630 for A, B, C, DRB1 and DQB1, approximately 500 for DQA1, 600 to 610 for DPA1, and approximately 470 for DPB1. A few DR-DQ haplotypes were treated as single units for association and clustering because of strong linkage in the cohort. Among some 410 genotyped donors of the cohort, an average of roughly 240,000 unique TCR beta nucleotide sequences were sequenced per donor, roughly a sixth of them non-productive.

Broad study findings and their caveats: A group of highly shared sequence variants was considered likely to be a technical artifact of the sequencing pipeline. A total of some 180 TCR beta chains were listed by the study as associated with cytomegalovirus. A later genetic analysis reported fewer N-insertions in productive TCRs among donors in an Asian-associated ancestry cluster than the roughly 720-donor mean. Most CMV-associated TCR beta chains appeared to be HLA-restricted in a later analysis, and the HLA associations seemed to be driven largely by CMV exposure. The presence/absence analyses assumed that sequencing depth was roughly uniform across donors, and that assumption may not be true. Strong co-occurrence of HLA alleles, especially DR and DQ, made assigning TCR associations to individual alleles difficult. Because some donors lacked HLA typing at each locus, the association tests relied only on the typed subset. The earlier analysis of some 540 of the donors excluded approximately 17 rarely observed V segments, including chromosome 9 orphons, because counts were too low. A later analysis reported that several top co-occurrence clusters appeared linked to parvovirus B19, influenza, CMV and Epstein-Barr virus. In vitro tests confirmed that a few of the cytomegalovirus-associated TCR beta chains recognize cytomegalovirus antigens. Correlated functional status among segregating V segments might reflect linkage disequilibrium, but an unknown experimental factor could not be ruled out. Specific HLA alleles were associated with about 17,000 TCR beta sequences at a false discovery rate of 0.05 in a later analysis. The 87-base-pair reads could not distinguish some IMGT-functional V segments, including TRBV6-2 and TRBV6-3, so those segments were excluded. A further reported finding was that TCR beta sequences accurately predicted the HLA-A and HLA-B alleles for most subjects in the first cohort. While some public TCRs were present in many individuals, most TCR sequences turned up only very rarely across donors. Only TCR beta chains were sequenced in this cohort, and the absence of alpha or paired-chain data limited detectable features. For the cohort, immune exposure information was limited to CMV serostatus. In a later genetic analysis, a missense DCLRE1C variant was associated with V-gene and J-gene trimming of TCR beta chains, and the association was replicated in an independent cohort. In a later analysis, HLA-associated TCR beta chains showed more clonal expansion and lower generation probabilities than non-associated chains that were equally common. In both the original and validation cohorts, the classifier was reported to diagnose cytomegalovirus status with high specificity and sensitivity. It was suggested by the authors that the approach could potentially be generalized to other disease states and immunological phenotypes. In an earlier analysis of more than 500 of the donors, most TCR beta V segments appeared in productive rearrangements about 87% or about 30% of the time, broadly matching IMGT annotations. According to a later analysis, TCR association rates differed among HLA loci, with DRB1 alleles showing the most associated TCRs and HLA-C alleles showing the fewest.

Cut back by 5 bases and 7 bases, the V and J ends lie 14 bases apart. The CDR3 starts with the cysteine, ends with the phenylalanine, and has 14 residues. The only DNA kept is the CDR3, 42 bases in frame from the first base. According to the germline V gene (reference sequence), CDR1 reads MNHEY and CDR2 reads SMNVEV. The cohort was made up of approximately 670 healthy bone marrow donors. Cohort members were all nominally healthy when sampled, although unrecorded immune exposures were likely present. The donor tested CMV seropositive and was one of the 289 seropositive cohort members. Every donor gave a peripheral blood sample, and the peripheral blood mononuclear cells from that sample were used for TCR beta sequencing. Genomic DNA extraction from the blood cell samples was performed with the Qiagen DNeasy Blood Extraction Kit. Libraries were built with the immunoSEQ multiplex PCR assay. A mixture of 60 forward primers for TCR Vbeta segments and 13 reverse primers for TCR Jbeta segments was used in the multiplex PCR. The CDR3 region of rearranged TCR beta genes was amplified from genomic DNA with a multiplex PCR assay. The Illumina HiSeq System was used to sequence the amplified TCR beta libraries as 87-base-pair reads. Under the source paper's analysis protocol: A later analysis tallied 70 million to 100 million unique TCR beta chains across the 600 to 700 repertoires, and some 12 million of those chains were shared by two or more donors. Raw reads were error-corrected and collapsed into unique sequences by a nearest-neighbor algorithm in which closely related sequences were merged to remove PCR and sequencing errors. Alignment of CDR3 sequences to IMGT reference sequences was used to assign V, D and J gene segments. For a sequence to be retained, a match of at least six nucleotides was required to both a V gene segment and a J gene segment. Rearrangements were called productive when the CDR3 lacked stop codons and stayed in frame with V and J; all others were non-productive. CDR3 was defined by IMGT convention, running from the second conserved V-encoded cysteine to the conserved J-encoded phenylalanine. In an earlier analysis of approximately 500 of the donors, sequences lacking an unambiguous match to a single V gene segment were excluded. In an earlier analysis of approximately 590 of the donors, V segments were called functional above 56.7% productive rearrangements and were called segregating when the between-donor standard deviation exceeded 5%. A statistical classification framework was developed to diagnose cytomegalovirus status using the catalog of TCR beta chain sequences. In a later analysis, V and J genes were assigned by comparing TCR nucleotide sequences against IMGT/GENE-DB human TR gene sequences. The TCRdist pipeline was used in a later analysis to assign CDR3 sequences and most-parsimonious VDJ recombination scenarios. In a later analysis, each TCR beta chain was defined by its CDR3 amino acid sequence together with its V-gene family, and reads without a unique V-gene family were excluded. As a way to deal with suspected cross-contamination and a sequencing artifact, a later analysis dropped under 600 nucleotide sequences that were highly shared and had low generation probability. For each public chain, a later analysis derived a clonal expansion index from normalized ranks of inferred template counts within each repertoire. Generation probabilities in a later analysis came from a VDJ recombination model fitted to out-of-frame rearrangements, and those results were checked against IGoR. In a later analysis, TCR-TCR, TCR-HLA and TCR-CMV co-occurrence was scored with hypergeometric tests, and a repertoire-size bias correction was applied to TCR pairs. A later analysis estimated false discovery rates by permuting HLA or CMV assignments 20 times. A later analysis grouped co-occurring TCRs with DBSCAN, adding TCRdist sequence similarity when clustering within HLA-allele-positive subsets. Repertoires with fewer than 30,000 or more than 120,000 public chains were left out of co-occurrence clustering, as were several repertoires with anomalous nucleotide sharing. TCRdb re-hosts the immuneACCESS table, in-frame sequences only. Its copies lack some clones; in the studies checked, an unresolved V gene accounts for under half of them, and the cause for the rest is not known. For V, J and clone size, that table is used; D and trimming come from the DNA. The sample profile shows 300,000 or so clones; 84% of them were found once. Approximately 2% of the sample is in the top ten clones.

Sequenced sample: PBMCs. This clonotype was sampled from a woman in her thirties or forties in good health and CMV-seropositive. The sequence is built from TRBV27 and TRBJ1-4; the D gene assignment is ambiguous. The CDR3 has the sequence CASSPWGEPEKLFF. At the DNA level, the sequence is TGTGCCAGCAGTCCATGGGGAGAGCCTGAAAAACTGTTTTTT.